The 6 T cell receptor beta chains reported below all come from one sample, sequenced in a study of shared clonotypes between healthy human individuals. Profiled with immunoSEQ multiplex PCR; TCRdb holds only in-frame clones, not every one. The sample lists 1,100,000 or so clones, around 78% occurring once. Sequencing was performed on memory CD4+ T cells from PBMCs. Subset reported: CD45RA-negative fraction. Receptors originate from a man between 18 and 29 years old in good health. Some clones in this sample may be carry-over from other donors' samples.

This clone was counted between two and nine times. The rearrangement links TRBV6-5 to TRBJ1-3, with TRBD1 matching over 7 bases. V shed 6 bases and J 5 bases; nucleotides not matched to a gene: 4. There are 13 residues in the CDR3. Germline V CDR1 and CDR2: MNHEY, SVGAGI. The CDR3 here is CASRLQGRNTIYF. CDR3 coding DNA: TGTGCCAGCAGATTACAGGGGAGAAACACCATATATTTT.

This clone was counted between two and nine times. The rearrangement uses TRBV7-9 and TRBJ2-5; the D is unclear. The germline V gene has CDR1 SEHNR and CDR2 FQNEAQ (reference sequence). V dropped 5 bases and J dropped 0 bases, with 4 bases sitting between them. The CDR3 is 12 amino acids. CDR3 loop: CASSRDQETQYF. The CDR3 nucleotides read TGTGCCAGCAGCCGGGACCAAGAGACCCAGTACTTC. The variable domain in full, with the rest retrieved from reference TRBV7-9 and TRBJ2-5, is DTGVSQNPRHKITKRGQNVTFRCDPISEHNRLYWYRQTLGQGPEFLTYFQNEAQLEKSRLLSDRFSAERPKGSFSTLEIQRTEQGDSAMYLCASSRDQETQYFGPGTRLLVL.

V gene TRBV28 combines with J gene TRBJ2-6, with 9 bases lining up with TRBD2. V was clipped by 4 bases and J by 2 bases; unmatched bases: 15. The CDR3 consists of 20 residues. Germline CDR1 reads MDHEN; CDR2 reads SYDVKM. CDR3 sequence (DNA): TGTGCCAGCAGTTCGACGATTGGTAGCGGGAGTAGCGCTGGGGCCAACGTCCTGACTTTC. This translates into CASSSTIGSGSSAGANVLTF.

About this clone itself: The same CDR3 arises from other DNA sequences in this sample as well. This chain joins TRBV9 and TRBJ2-3, with D perhaps assigned TRBD1 or TRBD2 (5 bases each). Germline V CDR1 and CDR2: SGDLS, YYNGEE. Trimming removed 3 bases at V and 5 bases at J, with 10 bases between. The CDR3 runs 13 residues. The CDR3 coding sequence is TGTGCCAGCAGCGCCACAGGAGGAGATACGCAGTATTTT. Its translation: CASSATGGDTQYF.

The V call is TRBV18, the J call TRBJ2-3; 8 bases match TRBD2. The CDR3 totals 17 residues. Germline values: CDR1 KGHSH, CDR2 LQKENI. V lost 3 bases, J lost 5 bases, and 13 bases stayed unmatched. Here the CDR3 DNA reads TGTGCCAGCTCACCGGTTATTCTGGGGCTAGCGGGAGATACGCAGTATTTT. Protein: CASSPVILGLAGDTQYF. The entire variable domain, with the rest obtained from reference TRBV18 and TRBJ2-3, is as follows: NAGVMQNPRHLVRRRGQEARLRCSPMKGHSHVYWYRQLPEEGLKFMVYLQKENIIDESGMPKERFSAEFPKEGPSILRIQQVVRGDSAAYFCASSPVILGLAGDTQYFGPGTRLTVL.

The chain has TRBV4-3 and TRBJ2-1; maybe TRBD2 (5 bases). Trimming removed 4 bases from V and 4 bases from J, with 11 bases in between. Germline V gives CDR1 LGHNA, CDR2 YSLEER. CDR3 size: 14 residues. In DNA form, the CDR3 reads TGCGCCAGCAGCCCACCCGGACTTTACAATGAGCAGTTCTTC. Translated: CASSPPGLYNEQFF.